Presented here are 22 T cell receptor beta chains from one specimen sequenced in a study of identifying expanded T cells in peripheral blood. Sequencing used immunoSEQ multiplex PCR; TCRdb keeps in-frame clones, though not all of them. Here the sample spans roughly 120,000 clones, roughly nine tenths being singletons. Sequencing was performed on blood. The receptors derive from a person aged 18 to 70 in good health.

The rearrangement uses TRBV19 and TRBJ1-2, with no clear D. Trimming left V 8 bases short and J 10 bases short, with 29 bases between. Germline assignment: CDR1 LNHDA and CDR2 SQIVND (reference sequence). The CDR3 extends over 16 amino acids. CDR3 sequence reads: CASCSLTSPVLAYYTF. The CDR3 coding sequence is TGTGCCAGTTGTTCTTTGACATCCCCCGTGTTGGCCTACTACACCTTC.

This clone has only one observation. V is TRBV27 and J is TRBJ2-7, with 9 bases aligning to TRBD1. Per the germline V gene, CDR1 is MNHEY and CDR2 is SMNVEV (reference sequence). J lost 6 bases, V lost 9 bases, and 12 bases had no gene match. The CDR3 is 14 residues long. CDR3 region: CASWTGTGLGEQYF. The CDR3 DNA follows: TGTGCCAGTTGGACCGGGACAGGGTTGGGCGAGCAGTACTTC.

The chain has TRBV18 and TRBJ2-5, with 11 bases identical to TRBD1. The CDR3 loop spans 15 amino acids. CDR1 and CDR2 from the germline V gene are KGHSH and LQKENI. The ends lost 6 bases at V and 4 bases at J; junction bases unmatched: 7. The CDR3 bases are TGTGCCAGCTCGTCCCGGACAGGGGGCGGAGAGACCCAGTACTTC. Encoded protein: CASSSRTGGGETQYF.

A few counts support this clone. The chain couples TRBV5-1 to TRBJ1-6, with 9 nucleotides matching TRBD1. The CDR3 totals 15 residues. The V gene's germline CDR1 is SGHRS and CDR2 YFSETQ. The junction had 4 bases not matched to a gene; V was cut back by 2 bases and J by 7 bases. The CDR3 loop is CASSFNRGRNSPLHF. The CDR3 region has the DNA TGCGCCAGCAGCTTTAACAGGGGGCGGAATTCACCCCTCCACTTT.

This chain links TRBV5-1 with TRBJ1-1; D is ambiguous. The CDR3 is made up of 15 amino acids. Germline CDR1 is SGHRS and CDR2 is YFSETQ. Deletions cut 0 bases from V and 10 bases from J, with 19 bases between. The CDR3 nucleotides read TGCGCCAGCAGCTTGGCAGACCCCGTGGCCCTAGGAGCTTTCTTT. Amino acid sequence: CASSLADPVALGAFF.

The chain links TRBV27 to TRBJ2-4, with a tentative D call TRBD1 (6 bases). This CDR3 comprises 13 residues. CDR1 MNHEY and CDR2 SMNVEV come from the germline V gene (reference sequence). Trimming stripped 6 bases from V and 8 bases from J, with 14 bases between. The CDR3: CASSYRVGDIQYF. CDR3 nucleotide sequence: TGTGCCAGCAGCTACAGGGTTGGGGACATTCAGTACTTC.

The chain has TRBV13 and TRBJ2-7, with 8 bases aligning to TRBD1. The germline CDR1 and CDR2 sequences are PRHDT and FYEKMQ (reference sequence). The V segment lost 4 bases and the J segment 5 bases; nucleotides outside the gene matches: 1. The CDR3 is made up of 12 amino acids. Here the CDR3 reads CASSWTGNEQYF. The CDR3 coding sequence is TGTGCCAGCAGCTGGACAGGGAACGAGCAGTACTTC. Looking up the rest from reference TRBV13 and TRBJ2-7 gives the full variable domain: AAGVIQSPRHLIKEKRETATLKCYPIPRHDTVYWYQQGPGQDPQFLISFYEKMQSDKGSIPDRFSAQQFSDYHSELNMSSLELGDSALYFCASSWTGNEQYFGPGTRLTVT.

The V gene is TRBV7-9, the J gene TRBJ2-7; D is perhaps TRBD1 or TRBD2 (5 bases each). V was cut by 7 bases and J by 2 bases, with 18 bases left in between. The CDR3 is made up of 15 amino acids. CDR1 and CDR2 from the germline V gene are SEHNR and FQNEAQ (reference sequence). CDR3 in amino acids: CASTQSGTGTYEQYF. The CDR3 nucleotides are TGTGCCAGCACCCAATCCGGGACGGGAACCTACGAGCAGTACTTC.

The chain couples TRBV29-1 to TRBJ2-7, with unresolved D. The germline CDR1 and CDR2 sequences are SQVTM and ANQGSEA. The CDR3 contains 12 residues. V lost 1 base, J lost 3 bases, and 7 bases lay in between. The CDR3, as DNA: TGCAGCGTTGAAGTCGAGGTCTACGAGCAGTACTTC. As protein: CSVEVEVYEQYF.

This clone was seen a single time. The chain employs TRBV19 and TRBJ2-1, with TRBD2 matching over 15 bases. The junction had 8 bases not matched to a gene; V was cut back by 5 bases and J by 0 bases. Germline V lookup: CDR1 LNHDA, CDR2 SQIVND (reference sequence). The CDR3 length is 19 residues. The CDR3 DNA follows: TGTGCCAGTAGTTCGGGACTAGCGGGGGGCCTAAGCTCCTACAATGAGCAGTTCTTC. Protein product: CASSSGLAGGLSSYNEQFF. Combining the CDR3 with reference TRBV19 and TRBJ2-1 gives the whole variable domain DGGITQSPKYLFRKEGQNVTLSCEQNLNHDAMYWYRQDPGQGLRLIYYSQIVNDFQKGDIAEGYSVSREKKESFPLTVTSAQKNPTAFYLCASSSGLAGGLSSYNEQFFGPGTRLTVL.

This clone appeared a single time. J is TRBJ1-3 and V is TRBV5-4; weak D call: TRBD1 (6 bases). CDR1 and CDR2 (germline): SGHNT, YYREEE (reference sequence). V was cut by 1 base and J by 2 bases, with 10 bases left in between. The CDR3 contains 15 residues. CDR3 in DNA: TGTGCCAGCAGCTTGACAGGGTTTACTGGAAACACCATATATTTT. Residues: CASSLTGFTGNTIYF.

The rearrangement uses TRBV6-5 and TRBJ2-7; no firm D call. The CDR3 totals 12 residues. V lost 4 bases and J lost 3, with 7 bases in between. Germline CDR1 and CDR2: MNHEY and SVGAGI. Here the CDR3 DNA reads TGTGCCAGCAGTTCTTCAAGCTACGAGCAGTACTTC. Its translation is CASSSSSYEQYF.

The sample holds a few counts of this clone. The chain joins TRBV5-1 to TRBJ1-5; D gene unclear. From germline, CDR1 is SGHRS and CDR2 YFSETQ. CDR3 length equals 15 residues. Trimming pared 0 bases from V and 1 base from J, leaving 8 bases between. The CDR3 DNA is TGCGCCAGCAGCTTGGCTCCAACAAGCAATCAGCCCCAGCATTTT. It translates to CASSLAPTSNQPQHF.

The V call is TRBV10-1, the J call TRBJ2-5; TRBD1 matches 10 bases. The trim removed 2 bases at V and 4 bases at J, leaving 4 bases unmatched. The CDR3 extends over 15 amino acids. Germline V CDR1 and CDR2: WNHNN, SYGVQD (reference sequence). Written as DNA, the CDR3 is TGCGCCAGCAGTGAGGGGGACAGGGGAGGAGAGACCCAGTACTTC. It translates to CASSEGDRGGETQYF.

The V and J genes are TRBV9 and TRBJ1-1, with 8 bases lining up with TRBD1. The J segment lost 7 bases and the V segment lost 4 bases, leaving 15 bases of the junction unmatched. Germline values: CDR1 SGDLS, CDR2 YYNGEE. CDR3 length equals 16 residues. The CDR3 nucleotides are TGTGCCAGCAGCTCACAAGGGAGGACAGGGTTGGGTGAAGCTTTCTTT. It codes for CASSSQGRTGLGEAFF.

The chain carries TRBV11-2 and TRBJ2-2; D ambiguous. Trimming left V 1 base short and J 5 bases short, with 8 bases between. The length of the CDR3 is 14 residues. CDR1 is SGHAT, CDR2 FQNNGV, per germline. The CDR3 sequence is CASSLVLHTGELFF. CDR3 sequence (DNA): TGTGCCAGCAGCTTAGTCCTCCATACCGGGGAGCTGTTTTTT.

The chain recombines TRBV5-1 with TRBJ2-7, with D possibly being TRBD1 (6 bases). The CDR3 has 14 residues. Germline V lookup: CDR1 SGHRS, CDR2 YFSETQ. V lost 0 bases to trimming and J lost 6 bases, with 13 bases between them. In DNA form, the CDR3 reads TGCGCCAGCAGCTTGGACAGGGCAGGAGGCGAGCAGTACTTC. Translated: CASSLDRAGGEQYF.

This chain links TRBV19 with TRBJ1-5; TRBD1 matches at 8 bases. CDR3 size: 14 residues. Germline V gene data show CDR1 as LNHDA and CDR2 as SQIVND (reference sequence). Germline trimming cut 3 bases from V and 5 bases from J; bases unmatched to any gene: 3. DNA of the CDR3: TGTGCCAGTAGTATTTACAGGGGGGATCAGCCCCAGCATTTT. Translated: CASSIYRGDQPQHF.

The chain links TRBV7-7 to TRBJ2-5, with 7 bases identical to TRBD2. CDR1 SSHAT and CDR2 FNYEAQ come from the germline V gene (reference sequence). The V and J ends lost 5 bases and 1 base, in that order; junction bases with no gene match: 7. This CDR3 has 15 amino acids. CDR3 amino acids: CASSRNPSGQETQYF. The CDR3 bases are TGTGCCAGCAGCCGCAATCCTAGCGGCCAAGAGACCCAGTACTTC.

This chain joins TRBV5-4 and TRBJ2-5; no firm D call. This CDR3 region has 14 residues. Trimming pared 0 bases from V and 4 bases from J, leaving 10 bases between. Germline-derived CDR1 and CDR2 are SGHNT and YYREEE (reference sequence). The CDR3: CASSLGLEGETQYF. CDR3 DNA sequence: TGTGCCAGCAGCTTGGGGCTGGAAGGAGAGACCCAGTACTTC.

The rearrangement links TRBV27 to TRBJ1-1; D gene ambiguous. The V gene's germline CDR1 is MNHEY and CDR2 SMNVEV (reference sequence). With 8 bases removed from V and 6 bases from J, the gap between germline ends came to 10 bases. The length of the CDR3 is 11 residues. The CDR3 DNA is TGTGCCAGCTGGGGAGTCGCTGAAGCTTTCTTT. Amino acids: CASWGVAEAFF.

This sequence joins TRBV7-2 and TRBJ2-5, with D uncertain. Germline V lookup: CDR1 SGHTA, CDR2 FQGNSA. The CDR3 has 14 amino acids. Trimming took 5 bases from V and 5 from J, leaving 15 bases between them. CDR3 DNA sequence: TGTGCCAGCAGCCCGAGAAGGCAGGCGGAGACCCAGTACTTC. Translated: CASSPRRQAETQYF.